Given below is one T cell receptor (beta chain) in context. Its antigen is as yet unknown. Clones were sequenced by immunoSEQ multiplex PCR, and TCRdb holds only the in-frame ones, with some missing. The sample carries about 12,000 clones, around 85% recorded once. These data belong to a study of PD-1 blockade in classical Hodgkin lymphoma. Overall study findings and caveats: Repertoire differences have undefined causes, possibly disease activity or prior therapy.

Every patient relapsed after autologous stem cell transplantation, and brentuximab vedotin exposure varied. Magnetic depletion of unwanted cells isolated CD4+ T cells from thawed PBMCs. Best outcomes ranged across complete response, partial response and progressive disease. This CDR3 comprises 14 residues. The germline gives CDR1 SEHNR, CDR2 FQNEAQ (reference sequence). V was cut by 2 bases and J by 4 bases, with 10 bases left in between. This chain joins TRBV7-9 and TRBJ2-3; D may be TRBD2 (5 bases). This material consisted of CD4+ T cells from blood, taken at baseline. This TCR was recovered from a human donor with classical Hodgkin lymphoma. Here the CDR3 reads CASSLSASSDTQYF. For the CDR3, the DNA is TGTGCCAGCAGCTTATCTGCTAGCTCAGATACGCAGTATTTT.